A selection of T cell receptor beta chains follows, all from one sample in a study of regulatory T cells in long-lasting Graves disease. TCRdb re-analysed the multiplex PCR reads in MiXCR, keeping a single row per CDR3 protein. The sample lists a few hundred thousand distinct CDR3 sequences, approximately 19% seen once, with 10% to 15% in the top ten. These sequences were also reported in another study, on T cells in Graves' hyperthyroidism and ophthalmopathy.

The material was peripheral blood mononuclear cells (PBMCs), obtained at new diagnosis, from a patient treated with antithyroid drugs. These receptors all come from a woman aged 30 to 39 with Graves disease. The CDR3 runs from the conserved cysteine through the conserved F or W. The order of the fields is V gene, D gene, J gene, CDR3 protein. A D gene is named only where the DNA matches it firmly.

V: TRBV6-2/TRBV6-3
D: NA
J: TRBJ1-4
CDR3: CASSYNPPTGIRGTNEKLFF

V: TRBV19
D: TRBD2
J: TRBJ2-1
CDR3: CASSIARGRLDEQFF

V: TRBV24-1
D: TRBD1
J: TRBJ1-4
CDR3: CATSDRDRDNEKLFF

V: TRBV12-3/TRBV12-4
D: NA
J: TRBJ1-2
CDR3: CASSSRTANYGYTF

V: TRBV20-1
D: NA
J: TRBJ1-3
CDR3: CSATRAVSGNTIYF

V: TRBV6-5
D: NA
J: TRBJ1-1
CDR3: CASSYSAAEAFF

V: TRBV5-5
D: TRBD1
J: TRBJ1-5
CDR3: CASSLGQGFSNQPQHF

V: TRBV2
D: NA
J: TRBJ2-3
CDR3: CASSERARATDTQYF

V: TRBV18
D: NA
J: TRBJ1-2
CDR3: CASSPQDPSSGYTF

V: TRBV4-2
D: TRBD1
J: TRBJ1-1
CDR3: CASSQEDRDNTEAFF

V: TRBV4-1
D: NA
J: TRBJ2-7
CDR3: CASSQVAQGRLKIYEQYF

V: TRBV24-1
D: NA
J: TRBJ1-2
CDR3: CATSDSGTYGYTF

V: TRBV6-2/TRBV6-3
D: NA
J: TRBJ2-1
CDR3: CASSIRDISRF

V: TRBV18
D: TRBD1
J: TRBJ2-5
CDR3: CASSLGQGGYLETQYF

V: TRBV18
D: NA
J: TRBJ1-5
CDR3: CASSRTGTRDNQPQHF

V: TRBV14
D: NA
J: TRBJ2-7
CDR3: CASSQGVGGELYEQYF

V: TRBV12-3/TRBV12-4
D: TRBD1
J: TRBJ1-5
CDR3: CASSRQGDSNQPQHF

V: TRBV19
D: NA
J: TRBJ2-1
CDR3: CASSRWRYNEQFF

V: TRBV3-1
D: TRBD1
J: TRBJ1-2
CDR3: CASSQETGGYGYTF

V: TRBV20-1
D: TRBD1
J: TRBJ1-6
CDR3: CSATGQSNAPLHF

V: TRBV27
D: NA
J: TRBJ1-1
CDR3: CASSSLGYTATEAFF

V: TRBV2
D: NA
J: TRBJ2-7
CDR3: CASRRAGEQYF

V: TRBV14
D: NA
J: TRBJ1-2
CDR3: CASSQSGQGGIYGYTF

V: TRBV20-1
D: NA
J: TRBJ1-1
CDR3: CSAPPNTEAFF

V: TRBV7-2
D: NA
J: TRBJ2-3
CDR3: CASSFTGGDTQYF

V: TRBV27
D: NA
J: TRBJ2-7
CDR3: CASSFRGASSYEQYF

V: TRBV4-1
D: TRBD1
J: TRBJ1-5
CDR3: CASSQSNRGSGNQPQHF

V: TRBV25-1
D: TRBD1
J: TRBJ2-7
CDR3: CASSDGQGAHEQYF

V: TRBV28
D: TRBD1
J: TRBJ2-3
CDR3: CATWTGLRTDTQYF

V: TRBV11-2
D: NA
J: TRBJ2-5
CDR3: CASSLGLGQPQETQYF